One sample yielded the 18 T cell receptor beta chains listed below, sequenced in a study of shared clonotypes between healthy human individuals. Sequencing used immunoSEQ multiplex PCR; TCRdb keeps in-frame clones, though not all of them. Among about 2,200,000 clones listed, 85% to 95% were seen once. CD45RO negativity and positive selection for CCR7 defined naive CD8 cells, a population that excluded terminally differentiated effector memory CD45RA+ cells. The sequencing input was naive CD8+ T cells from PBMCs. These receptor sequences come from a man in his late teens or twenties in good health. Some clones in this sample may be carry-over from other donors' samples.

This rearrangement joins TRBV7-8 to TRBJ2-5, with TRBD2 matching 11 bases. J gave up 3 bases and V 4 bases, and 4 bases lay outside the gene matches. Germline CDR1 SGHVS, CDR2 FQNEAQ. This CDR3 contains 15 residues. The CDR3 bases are TGTGCCAGCAGCTCCCCGGGACTAGCGGAAGAGACCCAGTACTTC. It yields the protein CASSSPGLAEETQYF.

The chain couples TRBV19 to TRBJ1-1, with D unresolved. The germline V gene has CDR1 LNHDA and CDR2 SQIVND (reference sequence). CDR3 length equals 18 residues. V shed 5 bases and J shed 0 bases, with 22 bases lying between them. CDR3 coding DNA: TGTGCCAGTAGTCCCCCCCGATCAGGCGAAAGAATGAACACTGAAGCTTTCTTT. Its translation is CASSPPRSGERMNTEAFF.

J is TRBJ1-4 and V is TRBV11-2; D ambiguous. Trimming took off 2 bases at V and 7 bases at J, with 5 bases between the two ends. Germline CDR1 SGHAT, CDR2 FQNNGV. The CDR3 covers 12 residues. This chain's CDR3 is CASSLYSEKLFF. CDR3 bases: TGTGCCAGCAGCTTATATAGTGAAAAACTGTTTTTT.

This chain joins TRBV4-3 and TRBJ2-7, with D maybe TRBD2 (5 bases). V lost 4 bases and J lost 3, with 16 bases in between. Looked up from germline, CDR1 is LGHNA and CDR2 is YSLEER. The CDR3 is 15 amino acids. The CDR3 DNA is TGCGCCAGCAGCCCACTGATCGGACGGGGCTACGAGCAGTACTTC. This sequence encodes CASSPLIGRGYEQYF.

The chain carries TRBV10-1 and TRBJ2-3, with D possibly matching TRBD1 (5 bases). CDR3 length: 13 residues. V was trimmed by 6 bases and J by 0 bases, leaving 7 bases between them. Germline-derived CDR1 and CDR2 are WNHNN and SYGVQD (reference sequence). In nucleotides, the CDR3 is TGCGCCAGCAGAGGGGCTAGCACAGATACGCAGTATTTT. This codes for CASRGASTDTQYF.

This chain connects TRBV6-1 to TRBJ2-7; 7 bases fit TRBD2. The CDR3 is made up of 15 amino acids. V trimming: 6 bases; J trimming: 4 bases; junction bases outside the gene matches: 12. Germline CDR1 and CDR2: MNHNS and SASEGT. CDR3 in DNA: TGTGCCAGCAGAGGGAGGGACGGGCGGGCTTACGAGCAGTACTTC. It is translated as CASRGRDGRAYEQYF.

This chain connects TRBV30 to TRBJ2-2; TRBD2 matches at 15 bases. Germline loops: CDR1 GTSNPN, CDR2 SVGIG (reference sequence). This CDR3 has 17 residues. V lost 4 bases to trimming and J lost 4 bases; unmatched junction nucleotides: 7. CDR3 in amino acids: CAWTGLAGGPSTGELFF. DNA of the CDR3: TGTGCCTGGACTGGACTAGCGGGAGGGCCGAGCACCGGGGAGCTGTTTTTT.

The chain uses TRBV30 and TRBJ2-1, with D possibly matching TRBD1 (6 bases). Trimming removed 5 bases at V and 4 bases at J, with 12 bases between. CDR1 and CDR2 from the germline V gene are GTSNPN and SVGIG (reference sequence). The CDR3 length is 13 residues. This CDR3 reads CAWEARGYNEQFF. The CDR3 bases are TGTGCCTGGGAAGCGAGGGGGTACAATGAGCAGTTCTTC.

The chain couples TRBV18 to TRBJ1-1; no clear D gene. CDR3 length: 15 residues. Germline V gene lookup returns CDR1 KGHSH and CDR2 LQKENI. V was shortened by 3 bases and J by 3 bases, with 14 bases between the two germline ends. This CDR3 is CASSPLSGRDTEAFF. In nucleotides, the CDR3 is TGTGCCAGCTCACCCCTCTCCGGCCGGGACACTGAAGCTTTCTTT. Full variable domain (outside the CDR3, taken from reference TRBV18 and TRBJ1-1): NAGVMQNPRHLVRRRGQEARLRCSPMKGHSHVYWYRQLPEEGLKFMVYLQKENIIDESGMPKERFSAEFPKEGPSILRIQQVVRGDSAAYFCASSPLSGRDTEAFFGQGTRLTVV.

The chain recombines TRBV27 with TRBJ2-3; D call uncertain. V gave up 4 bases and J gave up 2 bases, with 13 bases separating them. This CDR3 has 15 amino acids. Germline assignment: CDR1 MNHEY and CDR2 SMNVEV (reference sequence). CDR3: CASSSSGTNTDTQYF. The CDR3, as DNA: TGTGCCAGCAGTTCGTCTGGAACAAACACAGATACGCAGTATTTT.

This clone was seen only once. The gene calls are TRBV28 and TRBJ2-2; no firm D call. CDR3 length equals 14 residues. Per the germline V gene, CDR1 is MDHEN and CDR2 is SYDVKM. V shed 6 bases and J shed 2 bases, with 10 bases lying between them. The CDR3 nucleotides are TGTGCCAGCAGCCCCCCGGGCAACACCGGGGAGCTGTTTTTT. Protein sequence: CASSPPGNTGELFF.

The chain's CDR3 is CASSLPGSGYTF. In DNA, the CDR3 is TGTGCCAGCAGCTTACCAGGGTCTGGCTACACCTTC. This chain uses TRBV11-2 with TRBJ1-2, with D tentatively TRBD1 (5 bases). CDR1 is SGHAT and CDR2 is FQNNGV in the germline V gene. CDR3 length: 12 amino acids. V gave up 2 bases and J gave up 7 bases, with 8 bases separating them.

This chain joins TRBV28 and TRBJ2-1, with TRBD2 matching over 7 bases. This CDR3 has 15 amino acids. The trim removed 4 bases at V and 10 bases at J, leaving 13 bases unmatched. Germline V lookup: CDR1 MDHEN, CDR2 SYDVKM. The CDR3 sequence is CASSSLRRELVEQFF. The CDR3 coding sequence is TGTGCCAGCAGTTCCTTAAGGCGGGAGTTGGTAGAGCAGTTCTTC.

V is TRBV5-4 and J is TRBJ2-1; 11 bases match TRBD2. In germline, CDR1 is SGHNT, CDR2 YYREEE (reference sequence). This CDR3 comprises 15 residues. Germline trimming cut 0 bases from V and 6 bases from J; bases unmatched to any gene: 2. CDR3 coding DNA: TGTGCCAGCAGCTTGGGGCTAGCGGGAGGCAATGAGCAGTTCTTC. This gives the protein CASSLGLAGGNEQFF.

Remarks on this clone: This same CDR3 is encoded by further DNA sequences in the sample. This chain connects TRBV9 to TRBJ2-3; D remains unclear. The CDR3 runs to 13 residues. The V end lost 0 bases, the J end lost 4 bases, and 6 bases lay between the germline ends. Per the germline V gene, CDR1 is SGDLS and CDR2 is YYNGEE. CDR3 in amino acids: CASSVGTPDTQYF. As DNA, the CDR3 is TGTGCCAGCAGCGTAGGAACCCCAGATACGCAGTATTTT.

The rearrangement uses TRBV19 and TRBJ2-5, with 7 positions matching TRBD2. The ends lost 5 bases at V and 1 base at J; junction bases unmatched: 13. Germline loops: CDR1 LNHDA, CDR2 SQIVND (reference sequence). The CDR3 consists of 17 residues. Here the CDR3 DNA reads TGTGCCAGTAGTTTTTTCGGGGGGTTACTAGTCCAAGAGACCCAGTACTTC. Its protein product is CASSFFGGLLVQETQYF.

This CDR3 is CASSHGRDNEQFF. For the CDR3, the DNA is TGCGCCAGCAGCCACGGACGGGACAATGAGCAGTTCTTC. The chain couples TRBV4-1 to TRBJ2-1; no firm D call. Per germline, CDR1 MGHRA and CDR2 YSYEKL. The CDR3 extends over 13 amino acids. The V and J ends lost 3 bases and 5 bases respectively, with 8 bases between them.

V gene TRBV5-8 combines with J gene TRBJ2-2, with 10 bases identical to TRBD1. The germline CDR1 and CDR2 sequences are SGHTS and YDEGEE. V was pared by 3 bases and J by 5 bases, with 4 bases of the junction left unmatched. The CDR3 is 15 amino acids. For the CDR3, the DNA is TGTGCCAGCAGCTCAGGACAGGGGGAGACCGGGGAGCTGTTTTTT. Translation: CASSSGQGETGELFF.